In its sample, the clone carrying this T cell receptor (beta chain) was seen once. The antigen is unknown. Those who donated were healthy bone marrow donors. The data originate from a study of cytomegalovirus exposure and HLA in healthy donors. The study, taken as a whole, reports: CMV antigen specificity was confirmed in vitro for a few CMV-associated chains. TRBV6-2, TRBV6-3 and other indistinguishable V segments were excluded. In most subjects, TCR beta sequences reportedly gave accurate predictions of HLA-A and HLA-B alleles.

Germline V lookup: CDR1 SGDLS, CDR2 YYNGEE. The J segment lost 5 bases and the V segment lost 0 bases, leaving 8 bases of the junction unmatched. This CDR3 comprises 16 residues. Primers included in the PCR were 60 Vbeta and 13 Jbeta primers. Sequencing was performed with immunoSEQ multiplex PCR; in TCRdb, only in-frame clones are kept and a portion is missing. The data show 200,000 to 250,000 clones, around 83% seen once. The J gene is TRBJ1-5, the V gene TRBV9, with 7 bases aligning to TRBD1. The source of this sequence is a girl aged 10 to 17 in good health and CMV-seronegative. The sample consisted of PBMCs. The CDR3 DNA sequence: TGTGCCAGCAGCGTAGCTTCAGGGGGTCATGATCAGCCCCAGCATTTT. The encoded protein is CASSVASGGHDQPQHF.